Listed below are T cell receptor beta chains from one sample, sequenced in a study of blood T cell repertoires in COVID-19. Profiling relied on immunoSEQ multiplex PCR, and the TCRdb table lists in-frame clones only, not all of them. This repertoire shows hundreds of thousands of clones, more than 80% found once; its top ten account for around 0.87%. The sample was PBMCs or T cells enriched from blood (not recorded which). The receptors shown here come from a middle-aged man who had been exposed to COVID-19. Each CDR3 is given with its conserved first and last residue. D genes are given only for firm matches. Not every row has a clone size; where given, it reads once, few, many or a size class.

j_gene | d_gene | abundance | v_gene | CDR3nt | CDR3aa
TRBJ2-1 | TRBD2 | once | TRBV19 | TGTGCCAGTAGTATGTTCGGGACTAGTTCCTACAATGAGCAGTTCTTC | CASSMFGTSSYNEQFF
TRBJ2-5 | . | once | TRBV25-1 | TGTGCCAGCGCCCTATTGCACCAAGAGACCCAGTACTTC | CASALLHQETQYF
TRBJ1-5 | . | . | TRBV28 | TGTGCCAGCAGTTTTAGGCACTATAGCAATCAGCCCCAGCATTTT | CASSFRHYSNQPQHF
TRBJ2-5 | TRBD2 | . | TRBV9 | TGTGCCAGCAGCGCCCGACTAGCGGGAGGGCCAGTTGGGGAGACCCAGTACTTC | CASSARLAGGPVGETQYF
TRBJ2-7 | TRBD1 | . | TRBV5-1 | TGCGCCAGCGGGACGGGACAGGGTTTCAACGAGCAGTACTTC | CASGTGQGFNEQYF
TRBJ1-3 | . | . | TRBV7-2 | TGTGCCAGCAGCTTATTGGGCATAGGAAACACCATATATTTT | CASSLLGIGNTIYF
TRBJ1-2 | . | . | TRBV5-1 | TGCGCCAGCAGCTTAGACAGAGCTAACTATGGCTACACCTTC | CASSLDRANYGYTF
TRBJ2-1 | . | . | TRBV7-3 | TGTGCCAGCAGCTTAACAGGGCGGACTACCTACAATGAGCAGTTCTTC | CASSLTGRTTYNEQFF
TRBJ2-7 | . | . | TRBV5-4 | TGTGCCAGCAGCTTGGACTCGGGGTCCTCCTACGAGCAGTACTTC | CASSLDSGSSYEQYF
TRBJ2-6 | TRBD1 | . | TRBV5-1 | TGCGCCAGCAGCTTTTTTGGGACAGGGGGCACTGGGGCCAACGTCCTGACTTTC | CASSFFGTGGTGANVLTF
TRBJ1-5 | . | . | TRBV6-5 | TGTGCCAGCAGTATACAGGGTGAACAGCCCCAGCATTTT | CASSIQGEQPQHF
TRBJ2-3 | . | . | TRBV7-2 | TGTGCCAGCAGCTTGAGACAGGCTCGGGGTACGCAGTATTTT | CASSLRQARGTQYF
TRBJ1-1 | . | . | TRBV28 | TGTGCCAGCAGTTACCCCTTACACGGGTTATCGATCACTGAAGCTTTCTTT | CASSYPLHGLSITEAFF
TRBJ2-3 | . | . | TRBV5-6 | TGTGCCAGCAGCTTAAAAACTGATTTTAGCACAGATACGCAGTATTTT | CASSLKTDFSTDTQYF
TRBJ1-2 | TRBD1 | . | TRBV11-3 | TGTGCCAGCAGCTTAGCTTACAGGGGGGATGGCTACACCTTC | CASSLAYRGDGYTF
TRBJ1-2 | TRBD1 | . | TRBV7-9 | TGTGCCAGCAGCAGGGACAGGCCACACCGACTTACCATCTATGGCTACACCTTC | CASSRDRPHRLTIYGYTF
TRBJ2-5 | TRBD2 | . | TRBV5-4 | TGTGCCAGCAGCCTAGGACTAGCGGGGGGAAAACCCCAAGAGACCCAGTACTTC | CASSLGLAGGKPQETQYF
TRBJ1-2 | TRBD1 | . | TRBV5-1 | TGCGCCAGCAGCTTGTCAGGGGGCGATGGCTACACCTTC | CASSLSGGDGYTF
TRBJ1-4 | . | . | TRBV5-1 | TGCGCCAGCAGCCTGTTCCCTGCAACTAATGAAAAACTGTTTTTT | CASSLFPATNEKLFF
TRBJ2-1 | . | . | TRBV21-1 | TGTGCCAGCAGCAGGGAGACAGGGGTGAATGAGCAGTTCTTC | CASSRETGVNEQFF
TRBJ2-7 | . | . | TRBV19 | TGTGCCAGTAGCCGAGGGATAGGCGGCGAGCAGTACTTC | CASSRGIGGEQYF